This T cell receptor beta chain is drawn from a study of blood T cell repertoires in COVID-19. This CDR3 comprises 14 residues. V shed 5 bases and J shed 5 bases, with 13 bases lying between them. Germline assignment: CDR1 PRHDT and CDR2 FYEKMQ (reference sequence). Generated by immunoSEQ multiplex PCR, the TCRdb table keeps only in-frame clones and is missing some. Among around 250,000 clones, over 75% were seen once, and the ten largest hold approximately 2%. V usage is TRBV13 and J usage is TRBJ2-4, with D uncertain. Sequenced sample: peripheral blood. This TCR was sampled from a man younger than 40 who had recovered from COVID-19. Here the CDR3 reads CASSIAGFQNIQYF. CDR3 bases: TGTGCCAGCAGCATCGCAGGTTTCCAAAACATTCAGTACTTC.